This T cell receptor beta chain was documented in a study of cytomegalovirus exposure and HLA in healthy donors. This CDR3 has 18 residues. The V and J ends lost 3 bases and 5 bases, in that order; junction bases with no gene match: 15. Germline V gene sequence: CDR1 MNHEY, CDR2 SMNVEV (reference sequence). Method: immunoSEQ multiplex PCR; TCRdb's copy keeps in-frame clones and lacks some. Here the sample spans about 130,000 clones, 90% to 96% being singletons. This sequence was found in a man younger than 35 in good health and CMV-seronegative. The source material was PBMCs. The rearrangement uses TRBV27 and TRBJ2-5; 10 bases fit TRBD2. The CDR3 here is CASSFSAPLAGAEETQYF. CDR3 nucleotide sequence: TGTGCCAGCAGTTTTTCAGCCCCCCTAGCGGGAGCGGAGGAGACCCAGTACTTC.